This TCR beta chain originates from a study of T-cell reconstitution after alpha-beta-depleted transplantation in children. CDR1 is MDHEN and CDR2 is SYDVKM in the germline V gene. This CDR3 contains 14 residues. The ends were cut back, 1 base at V and 4 bases at J, with 10 bases in the middle. The sample holds many counts of this clonotype. Preparation of the TCRbeta library was carried out with unique molecular identifiers. TCRdb ran MiXCR on the PCR reads and lists one entry per CDR3 protein. Of some 340,000 distinct CDR3 sequences listed, 10% are singletons. The chain combines TRBV28 with TRBJ1-1; a possible D gene is TRBD1 (5 bases). The sequences come from PBMCs from the stem cell graft donor, collected from the stem cell graft. This sequence originates from a human donor who donated a stem cell graft to a child with acute lymphoblastic leukemia. DNA of the CDR3: TGTGCCAGCAGTTTATTGGGGGTGGGCACTGAAGCTTTCTTT. Protein product: CASSLLGVGTEAFF.